A selection of T cell receptor beta chains follows, all from one sample in a study of blood T cell repertoires in COVID-19. Repertoires were generated with immunoSEQ multiplex PCR, while TCRdb's copy carries only in-frame clones and drops some. The sample carries hundreds of thousands of clones, 85% recorded once. Sequenced material: PBMCs or T cells enriched from blood (not recorded which). The origin of the receptors is a woman aged 25 to 39 who had been exposed to COVID-19. CDR3s include the opening cysteine and the closing phenylalanine or tryptophan. Each record gives: D gene, J gene, clone size, CDR3 length, V gene, CDR3 DNA, CDR3 protein. A D gene is named only where the DNA matches it firmly. Clone size, where shown, is once, few, many, or a class for clones that have expanded.

D: TRBD1; J: TRBJ2-2; size: NA; length: 15; V: TRBV5-1; DNA: TGCGCCAGCAGCTTAGGGGACAGGGGAGCCGGGGAGCTGTTTTTT; CDR3: CASSLGDRGAGELFF
D: TRBD2; J: TRBJ2-5; size: NA; length: 16; V: TRBV7-2; DNA: TGTGCCAGCAGCATACCAGGACTAGCGGGAGGAGAGACCCAGTACTTC; CDR3: CASSIPGLAGGETQYF
D: TRBD1; J: TRBJ2-2; size: NA; length: 15; V: TRBV30; DNA: TGTGCCTGGACCCGGACAGGGGGGAACACCGGGGAGCTGTTTTTT; CDR3: CAWTRTGGNTGELFF
D: TRBD1; J: TRBJ2-7; size: NA; length: 14; V: TRBV27; DNA: TGTGCCAGCAGGGGAAGGGGGCCCGGTACCGAGCAGTACTTC; CDR3: CASRGRGPGTEQYF
D: NA; J: TRBJ2-4; size: NA; length: 14; V: TRBV5-1; DNA: TGCGCCAGCAGCTTAACTAATGGAGAAAACATTCAGTACTTC; CDR3: CASSLTNGENIQYF
D: TRBD2; J: TRBJ2-1; size: NA; length: 15; V: TRBV10-1; DNA: TGCGCCAGCAGCAGCGGGGGGAGACCCTACAATGAGCAGTTCTTC; CDR3: CASSSGGRPYNEQFF
D: NA; J: TRBJ2-3; size: NA; length: 18; V: TRBV11-2; DNA: TGTGCCAGCAGCTTAGGTATTGGGCGACCCGGCAGCACAGATACGCAGTATTTT; CDR3: CASSLGIGRPGSTDTQYF
D: NA; J: TRBJ1-2; size: NA; length: 13; V: TRBV3-1/TRBV3-2; DNA: TGTGCCAGCAGCCAAGACAATCGGTATGGCTACACCTTC; CDR3: CASSQDNRYGYTF
D: NA; J: TRBJ1-5; size: few; length: 16; V: TRBV4-3; DNA: TGCGCCAGCAGCCAAGATCGAGACAGCACTATTCAGCCCCAGCATTTT; CDR3: CASSQDRDSTIQPQHF
D: NA; J: TRBJ1-4; size: once; length: 15; V: TRBV18; DNA: TGTGCCAGCTCAGGCAGCGAAGCAACTAATGAAAAACTGTTTTTT; CDR3: CASSGSEATNEKLFF